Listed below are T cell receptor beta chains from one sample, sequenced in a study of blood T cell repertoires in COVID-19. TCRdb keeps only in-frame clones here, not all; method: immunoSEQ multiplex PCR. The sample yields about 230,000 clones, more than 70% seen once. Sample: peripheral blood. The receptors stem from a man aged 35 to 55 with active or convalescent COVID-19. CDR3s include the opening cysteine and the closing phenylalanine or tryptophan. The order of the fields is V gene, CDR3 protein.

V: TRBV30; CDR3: CAWSRGRGGQGYEQYF
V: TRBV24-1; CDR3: CATSSSRNEKLFF
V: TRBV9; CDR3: CASSVGARGGQGADGELFF
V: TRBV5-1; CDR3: CASSRQTNTEAFF
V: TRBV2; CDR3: CASAWNRVLVTEAFF
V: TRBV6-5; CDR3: CASKLAESSSYEQYF
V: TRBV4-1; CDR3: CASSQEDRERGEQYF
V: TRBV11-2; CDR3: CASSSRKGAGADTQYF
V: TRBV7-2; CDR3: CASSLQGLGTDTQYF
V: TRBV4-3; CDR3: CASSQDKDNEQYF
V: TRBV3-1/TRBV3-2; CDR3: CASSQVPGSYNEQFF
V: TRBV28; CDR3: CASSPRTGWDGYTF
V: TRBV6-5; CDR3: CASKEGGSTDTQYF
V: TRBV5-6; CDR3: CASSFGESPEAFF
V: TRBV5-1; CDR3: CASSATGEPNTEAFF
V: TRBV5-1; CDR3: CASSLDRRTGAPNEQFF
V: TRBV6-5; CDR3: CACQGRWNTEAFF
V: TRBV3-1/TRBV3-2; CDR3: CASSQVQAAGELFF
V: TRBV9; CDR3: CASSVGAGEYNEQFF
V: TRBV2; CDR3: CASSSRAGASTDTQYF
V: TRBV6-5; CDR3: CASTTSPGNTDTQYF
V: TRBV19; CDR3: CASSIGGAGALHGYTF
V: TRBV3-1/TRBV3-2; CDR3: CASGRTGNGELFF
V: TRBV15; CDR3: CATSPQVSNYGYTF
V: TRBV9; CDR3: CASSVSGYSNQPQHF
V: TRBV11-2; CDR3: CASSYQLRSGELFF
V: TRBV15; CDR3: CATSRDRETQYF
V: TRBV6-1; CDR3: CASSDGQGENEKLFF
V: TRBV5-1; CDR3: CASSLEGNSGNTIYF
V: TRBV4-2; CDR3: CASSQAGRTGIHQPQHF
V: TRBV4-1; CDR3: CASARVIGSGNTIYF
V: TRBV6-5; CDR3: CASSAGNSREQYF
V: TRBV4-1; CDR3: CASSQGGPTEAFF
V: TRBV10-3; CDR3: CAISESKGKQGYGYTF
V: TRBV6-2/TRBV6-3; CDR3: CASSYSQYDTQYF
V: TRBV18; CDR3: CASSPQEAGLYGYTF
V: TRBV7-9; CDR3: CASSSGTSANEQFF
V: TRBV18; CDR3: CASSPRDYTGELFF
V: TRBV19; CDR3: CATTGTGSSPLHF
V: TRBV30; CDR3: CASNPGTGDNSPLHF
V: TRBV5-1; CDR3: CASSWGTSGKAKNIQYF
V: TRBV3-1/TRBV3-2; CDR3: CASSQEGGGAYEQYF
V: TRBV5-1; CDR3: CASTRGDSYEQYF
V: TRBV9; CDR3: CASSRSGTSTDTQYF
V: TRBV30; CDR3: CACNPGQGVIGEQYF
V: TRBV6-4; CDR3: CASSVKGDTEAFF
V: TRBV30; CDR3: CASTSRVISYEQYF
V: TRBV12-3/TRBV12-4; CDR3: CASSFPGGDTQYF
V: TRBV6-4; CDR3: CASSAGGGTDTQYF
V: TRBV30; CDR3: CAWSRGGSEKLFF
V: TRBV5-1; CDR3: CASSSGVAGANVLTF
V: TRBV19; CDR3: CASSVRLTSGYYNEQFF
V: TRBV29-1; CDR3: CSSELGATDTQYF
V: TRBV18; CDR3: CASSPDRGIQETQYF
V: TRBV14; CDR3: CASSQVNAGKRGYTF
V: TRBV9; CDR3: CASSVGSGGVETQYF
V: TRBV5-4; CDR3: CASSLVLGQEAYEQYF
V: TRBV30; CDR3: CAWVRTGELFF
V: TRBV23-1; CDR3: CASSHTGYYEQYF